One and the same sample provided the 9 T cell receptor beta chains below, sequenced in a study of shared clonotypes between healthy human individuals. Sequencing was performed with immunoSEQ multiplex PCR; in TCRdb, only in-frame clones are kept and a portion is missing. The sample carries about 680,000 clones, 72% recorded once. The material sequenced was memory CD4+ T cells sorted from blood. Subset reported: CD45RA-negative fraction. These receptor sequences come from a woman aged 25 to 39 in good health.

About this clone itself: At one end the junction does not follow the germline gene, possibly because of a read error. The chain employs TRBV5-1 and TRBJ2-1; either TRBD1 or TRBD2 may fit D (6 bases each). The CDR3 consists of 11 residues. Germline CDR1 is SGHRS and CDR2 is YFSETQ. CDR3 residues: CASSSGEARIF. The CDR3 bases are TGCGCCAGCAGCTCAGGGGAGGCTCGTATCTTC.

The chain links TRBV11-3 to TRBJ2-1, with 7 bases matching TRBD1. V shed 5 bases, J shed 4 bases, and the junction held 8 bases outside the gene matches. The CDR3 has 15 amino acids. Germline CDR1 SGHNT, CDR2 YENEEA. CDR3 nucleotides: TGTGCCAGCAGCAACGACAGGGAGACTTACAATGAGCAGTTCTTC. Its translation: CASSNDRETYNEQFF.

The rearrangement uses TRBV4-3 and TRBJ2-7, with D perhaps matching TRBD2 (5 bases). Germline lookup yields CDR1 LGHNA and CDR2 YSLEER. This CDR3 has 11 residues. Trimming cost V 8 bases and J 6 bases, with 11 bases left between them. This CDR3 reads CASGSGGEQYF. In DNA form, the CDR3 reads TGCGCCAGCGGCAGTGGAGGCGAGCAGTACTTC.

CDR3 bases: TGTGCCAGCAGCCCCAAAGTTTGGGGGCACGAGCAGTACTTC. This codes for CASSPKVWGHEQYF. The gene calls are TRBV9 and TRBJ2-7; D perhaps matches TRBD1 (6 bases). This CDR3 is built from 14 residues. V dropped 4 bases and J dropped 5 bases, with 16 bases sitting between them. Germline V gene lookup returns CDR1 SGDLS and CDR2 YYNGEE.

The chain combines TRBV28 with TRBJ2-7; the D is unclear. Germline V gene sequence: CDR1 MDHEN, CDR2 SYDVKM. The CDR3 extends over 12 amino acids. V lost 3 bases to trimming and J lost 3 bases, with 6 bases between them. The CDR3 nucleotides are TGTGCCAGCAGTTTCTCTGGCTACGAGCAGTACTTC. Its translation: CASSFSGYEQYF.

The chain is built from TRBV9 and TRBJ2-1; 7 bases are a match to TRBD2. CDR3 length equals 13 residues. With V trimmed by 7 bases and J by 0 bases, 1 base remained unmatched. Germline lookup yields CDR1 SGDLS and CDR2 YYNGEE. As DNA, the CDR3 is TGTGCCAGCGGGAGGGGCTCCTACAATGAGCAGTTCTTC. It codes for CASGRGSYNEQFF.

The rearrangement uses TRBV5-1 and TRBJ2-5; 8 positions match TRBD1. The length of the CDR3 is 14 residues. Trimming cost V 3 bases and J 5 bases; bases outside gene matches: 6. Germline V gene data show CDR1 as SGHRS and CDR2 as YFSETQ. The CDR3 is CASSSQTGVETQYF. DNA for the CDR3: TGCGCCAGCAGCTCCCAGACAGGGGTTGAGACCCAGTACTTC.

The chain carries TRBV28 and TRBJ1-2, with D perhaps matching TRBD1 (5 bases). Germline CDR1 and CDR2: MDHEN and SYDVKM. Trimming pared 7 bases from V and 8 bases from J, leaving 14 bases between. The CDR3 has 12 amino acids. Here the CDR3 DNA reads TGTGCCAGCACCATCGGGGCTGGGGGCTACACCTTC. Its translation: CASTIGAGGYTF.

This CDR3 reads CASSEISGNTIYF. In nucleotides, the CDR3 is TGTGCCAGCAGTGAAATCTCTGGAAACACCATATATTTT. This sequence joins TRBV2 and TRBJ1-3; unclear D gene. Trimming took off 2 bases at V and 0 bases at J, with 2 bases between the two ends. The CDR3 has 13 amino acids. The germline gives CDR1 SNHLY, CDR2 FYNNEI.